Listed below are T cell receptor beta chains from one sample, sequenced in a study of blood T cells in healthy people across ages. TCRdb re-derived calls from the 5' RACE reads in MiXCR, one entry per CDR3 protein. This table holds some 1.1 million distinct CDR3 sequences, more than 30% found once. The sequenced sample was blood. Every receptor here comes from a man aged 18 to 30 in good health. Both conserved end residues are trimmed from each CDR3. Not every row has a clone size; where given, it reads once, few, many or a size class.

V: TRBV7-9
J: TRBJ2-1
size: -
CDR3: ASSPPEGGYYNEQF

V: TRBV6-6
J: TRBJ2-3
size: few
CDR3: ASSWKSGGVTDTQY

V: TRBV27
J: TRBJ1-4
size: -
CDR3: ASRRDSKREKLF

V: TRBV4-3
J: TRBJ2-3
size: few
CDR3: ASSQRGSGGDTQY

V: TRBV4-2
J: TRBJ2-3
size: -
CDR3: ASSQGRQGADTQY

V: TRBV4-3
J: TRBJ1-3
size: once
CDR3: ASSQGRTGNTIY

V: TRBV5-1
J: TRBJ2-1
size: -
CDR3: ASSSTESYNEQF

V: TRBV5-4
J: TRBJ2-5
size: many
CDR3: ASSLSTGQETQY

V: TRBV7-9
J: TRBJ1-1
size: few
CDR3: ASRIPEENTEAF

V: TRBV18
J: TRBJ2-1
size: few
CDR3: ASSPPLSSSYNEQF

V: TRBV4-3
J: TRBJ2-1
size: few
CDR3: ASSQGTGINEQF

V: TRBV10-3
J: TRBJ2-3
size: few
CDR3: AIRGTSGGSSTDTQY

V: TRBV27
J: TRBJ2-1
size: few
CDR3: ASSLRAGGRHNEQF

V: TRBV12-3/TRBV12-4
J: TRBJ2-5
size: -
CDR3: ASRIPSGGMETQY

V: TRBV5-6
J: TRBJ1-5
size: -
CDR3: ASSSTGNNSNQPQH

V: TRBV30
J: TRBJ1-1
size: once
CDR3: AWTGTGEGTEAF

V: TRBV4-2
J: TRBJ2-5
size: few
CDR3: ASSPSGGAFEQY

V: TRBV5-1
J: TRBJ2-5
size: -
CDR3: ASSLDRSGETQY

V: TRBV20-1
J: TRBJ1-2
size: -
CDR3: SARDYGRAHGYT

V: TRBV13
J: TRBJ1-1
size: -
CDR3: ASSLPGREAF

V: TRBV6-6
J: TRBJ1-1
size: once
CDR3: ASLAEAVDTEAF

V: TRBV7-8
J: TRBJ2-1
size: -
CDR3: ASSPRTDRQGRVNEQF

V: TRBV6-2/TRBV6-3
J: TRBJ2-7
size: few
CDR3: ASSPHLTSGYEQY

V: TRBV4-3
J: TRBJ2-5
size: -
CDR3: ASSQGLAGTPNYNEQY

V: TRBV3-1
J: TRBJ1-2
size: -
CDR3: ASTLNSGDRTNYGYT

V: TRBV29-1
J: TRBJ2-5
size: few
CDR3: SVLGQEQY

V: TRBV5-6
J: TRBJ2-5
size: -
CDR3: ASSIDRERY

V: TRBV29-1
J: TRBJ1-1
size: many
CDR3: SVYPFTEAF

V: TRBV9
J: TRBJ2-2
size: few
CDR3: ATSGFTGELF

V: TRBV20-1
J: TRBJ1-1
size: few
CDR3: SAGGQGGLNTEAF

V: TRBV4-1
J: TRBJ1-2
size: -
CDR3: ASSQESAVVNYGYT

V: TRBV7-2
J: TRBJ2-1
size: many
CDR3: ASSPLAGGYNEQF

V: TRBV12-3/TRBV12-4
J: TRBJ1-4
size: -
CDR3: ASTQDGKGEKLF

V: TRBV3-1
J: TRBJ1-1
size: -
CDR3: ASSRDRGQKLNTEVF